The 24 T cell receptor beta chains below come from one sample, sequenced in a study of esophageal squamous cell carcinoma under preoperative chemotherapy. TCRdb reprocessed the PCR reads via MiXCR and lists one record per CDR3 protein. In the table there are 34,000 or so distinct CDR3 sequences, under 60% of which are singletons. This sample's time point: after preoperative PTX-NDP chemotherapy. The specimen was obtained from a patient given preoperative chemotherapy. The source of these receptors is a human donor with esophageal squamous cell carcinoma. The donor label of this sample is uncertain.

Only one count was recorded for this clonotype. J is TRBJ2-3 and V is TRBV25-1; D unresolved. Trimming removed 4 bases at V and 0 bases at J, with 11 bases between. The germline V gene encodes CDR1 MGHDK and CDR2 SYGVNS. This CDR3 region has 15 residues. The DNA of the CDR3 is TGTGCCAGCAGTGGCCTGGGTGGAAGCACAGATACGCAGTATTTT. This gives the protein CASSGLGGSTDTQYF.

This clonotype appeared once. J is TRBJ2-2 and V is TRBV7-3; 11 bases align to TRBD1. V lost 5 bases and J lost 1; bases outside the gene matches: 9. The CDR3 loop spans 18 amino acids. Germline-derived CDR1 and CDR2 are SGHTA and FQGTGA. The CDR3 coding sequence is TGTGCCAGCAGCCAGAGCGGACAGGGGGCACAGAACACCGGGGAGCTGTTTTTT. It translates to CASSQSGQGAQNTGELFF.

This clonotype showed up just a few times. A read error may produce the germline difference seen at one junction end. CDR3: CAGSSGGFTDTQYF. DNA of the CDR3: TGTGCGGGCAGCTCGGGGGGGTTCACAGATACCCAGTATTTC. This chain uses TRBV7-6 with TRBJ2-3, with TRBD2 identical over 8 bases. Germline V gene data show CDR1 as SGHVS and CDR2 as FNYEAQ. The CDR3 spans 14 residues.

This clonotype showed up many times. The chain uses TRBV7-2 and TRBJ1-2; 10 bases are a match to TRBD1. This CDR3 region has 14 residues. Germline lookup yields CDR1 SGHTA and CDR2 FQGNSA. The J segment lost 10 bases and the V segment lost 1 base, leaving 6 bases of the junction unmatched. The chain's CDR3 is CASSLGGTGAYYTF. The DNA for the CDR3 is TGTGCCAGCAGCTTAGGCGGGACAGGGGCTTACTACACCTTC.

This clonotype has a handful of counts. The chain joins TRBV7-8 to TRBJ2-4; TRBD2 might be the D (5 bases). Germline values: CDR1 SGHVS, CDR2 FQNEAQ. V dropped 5 bases and J dropped 0 bases, with 11 bases sitting between them. CDR3 length: 15 amino acids. CDR3 residues: CASSTSGLAKNIQYF. The CDR3 bases are TGTGCCAGCAGCACGAGCGGCCTAGCCAAAAACATTCAGTACTTC.

The chain joins TRBV7-3 to TRBJ2-3; either TRBD1 or TRBD2 may supply D (5 bases each). CDR1 and CDR2 from the germline V gene are SGHTA and FQGTGA. With 5 bases removed from V and 12 bases from J, the gap between germline ends came to 21 bases. This CDR3 comprises 14 residues. Here the CDR3 reads CASSPGASPETQYF. CDR3 nucleotide sequence: TGTGCCAGCAGCCCCGGGGCTAGCCCAGAGACCCAGTATTTT.

About this clonotype: One end of the junction does not line up with germline, which may come from a read error. The V call is TRBV7-2, the J call TRBJ2-4, with a possible D match to TRBD2 (5 bases). The CDR3 consists of 14 residues. Germline-derived CDR1 and CDR2 are SGHTA and FQGNSA. CDR3 residues: CAGLAGRAKDIQYF. The CDR3 nucleotides read TGTGCCGGGCTCGCGGGCCGAGCCAAAGACATCCAGTACTTC.

The rearrangement uses TRBV6-1 and TRBJ2-7; D is uncertain. The germline V gene has CDR1 MNHNS and CDR2 SASEGT. V was pared by 1 base and J by 4 bases, with 14 bases between. CDR3 length: 15 amino acids. The CDR3, as DNA: TGTGCCAGCAGTGAAGGTCTTGGGCAGATTTACGAGCAGTACTTC. It is translated as CASSEGLGQIYEQYF.

The rearrangement joins TRBV6-5 to TRBJ2-6; no clear D gene. In germline, CDR1 is MNHEY, CDR2 SVGAGI. Deletions cut 0 bases from V and 1 base from J, with 4 bases between. The CDR3 extends over 15 amino acids. The CDR3 region has the DNA TGTGCCAGCAGTTACTCAGTATCTGGGGCCAACGTCCTGACTTTC. It yields the protein CASSYSVSGANVLTF.

This clonotype was seen ten or more times. V and J are TRBV7-8 and TRBJ2-1; D gene unclear. The ends were cut back, 5 bases at V and 3 bases at J, with 11 bases in the middle. This CDR3 has 14 amino acids. The germline CDR1 and CDR2 sequences are SGHVS and FQNEAQ. This chain's CDR3 is CASSLETSYNEQFF. DNA of the CDR3: TGTGCCAGCAGCCTAGAGACAAGCTACAATGAGCAGTTCTTC.

The chain couples TRBV6-2 or TRBV6-3 to TRBJ2-7, with 9 nucleotides matching TRBD2. Germline lookup yields CDR1 MNHEY and CDR2 SVGEGT. V shed 5 bases and J 3 bases; nucleotides not matched to a gene: 2. This CDR3 has 13 amino acids. The CDR3 reads CASSRLADYEQYF. The CDR3 coding sequence is TGTGCCAGCAGTCGACTAGCGGACTACGAGCAGTACTTC.

The chain combines TRBV7-2 with TRBJ2-4; the D gene is possibly TRBD1 (6 bases). This CDR3 comprises 16 residues. CDR1 is SGHTA and CDR2 is FQGNSA in the germline V gene. The V gene lost 1 base and the J gene lost 1 base, with 11 bases spanning the gap. The CDR3 DNA reads TGTGCCAGCAGCTTAGGTCCAGGGGACGCCAAAAACATTCAGTACTTC. As protein: CASSLGPGDAKNIQYF.

The V gene is TRBV6-5, the J gene TRBJ1-1; D uncertain. The V gene lost 0 bases and the J gene lost 0 bases, with 14 bases spanning the gap. Per germline, CDR1 MNHEY and CDR2 SVGAGI. The CDR3 extends over 17 amino acids. This CDR3 reads CASSYSGRSGMNTEAFF. CDR3 DNA sequence: TGTGCCAGCAGTTACTCTGGTCGTTCGGGAATGAACACTGAAGCTTTCTTT.

The table lists this clonotype with many counts. The CDR3 nucleotides are TGTGCCAGCAGCTTATATGGGAGGGGGGGCTACAATGAGCAGTTCTTC. It specifies CASSLYGRGGYNEQFF. The genes are TRBV7-3 and TRBJ2-1; tentative D call: TRBD2 (7 bases). V lost 2 bases, J lost 3 bases, and 14 bases lay in between. CDR1 SGHTA and CDR2 FQGTGA come from the germline V gene. The CDR3 is 16 residues long.

About this clonotype itself: Compared with germline, one end of the junction differs, possibly owing to a read error. The chain uses TRBV7-2 and TRBJ2-2; TRBD2 agrees at 8 bases. In germline, CDR1 is SGHTA, CDR2 FQGNSA. This CDR3 is 17 amino acids long. The CDR3 loop reads CASSQGLEGMNTDALYF. Here the CDR3 DNA reads TGTGCCAGCAGCCAGGGACTAGAGGGGATGAACACAGATGCGCTGTATTTT.

This clonotype was counted between two and nine times. At one end, the junction sequence differs from germline, possibly due to a read error. This chain connects TRBV7-6 to TRBJ2-3; 9 bases fit TRBD2. Germline-derived CDR1 and CDR2 are SGHVS and FNYEAQ. There are 14 residues in the CDR3. The CDR3 reads CAGSAGGVTDTQYF. The CDR3 bases are TGTGCCGGCAGCGCGGGGGGGGTCACAGATACGCAGTATTTC. The whole variable domain, remainder taken from reference TRBV7-6 and TRBJ2-3, is GAGVSQSPRYKVTKRGQDVALRCDPISGHVSLYWYRQALGQGPEFLTYFNYEAQQDKSGLPNDRFSAERPEGSISTLTIQRTEQRDSAMYRCAGSAGGVTDTQYFGPGTRLTVL.

This clonotype appeared a single time. Likely a read error: the CDR3 ends without its conserved phenylalanine or tryptophan. The DNA is omitted, as the CDR3 cannot be located on it reliably, and the CDR3 follows TCRdb's listing. The rearrangement joins TRBV12-3 or TRBV12-4 to TRBJ2-5; no check of the table's D call, TRBD2, against the DNA was made. Counting both end residues, the CDR3 totals 15 amino acids. The CDR3 here is CASSLASGGAATRLS.

This clonotype came up many times. The rearrangement uses TRBV6-2 or TRBV6-3 and TRBJ2-1; D is possibly TRBD1 (6 bases). V was pared by 2 bases and J by 5 bases, with 13 bases between. Germline loops: CDR1 MNHEY, CDR2 SVGEGT. The CDR3 has 15 residues. The chain's CDR3 is CASSYVGTLHNEQFF. The DNA for the CDR3 is TGTGCCAGCAGTTACGTGGGGACACTACACAATGAGCAGTTCTTC.

V is TRBV7-3 and J is TRBJ2-3; maybe TRBD2 (6 bases). Germline V lookup: CDR1 SGHTA, CDR2 FQGTGA. V shed 5 bases and J shed 9 bases, with 27 bases lying between them. The CDR3 sequence is 17 residues long. The CDR3 is CASSPKLGRRDEETQYF. In nucleotides, the CDR3 is TGTGCCAGCAGCCCCAAACTGGGGCGGCGGGACGAAGAGACGCAGTATTTT.

V gene TRBV5-6 combines with J gene TRBJ2-3, with D perhaps matching TRBD1 or TRBD2 (6 bases each). Judging by the DNA end, TRBJ2-7 fits better; the J call may be wrong. Germline assignment: CDR1 SGHDT and CDR2 YYEEEE. The CDR3 is 15 residues long. The CDR3 DNA reads as TGTGCCAGCGGCCTTGGGGGGCTTGGCCCAGATACGCAGTACTTC. It yields the protein CASGLGGLGPDTQYF.

Concerning this clonotype: A junction boundary mismatches the germline segment, possibly from a read error. The chain uses TRBV7-6 and TRBJ2-4, with 8 bases lining up with TRBD2. CDR1 is SGHVS and CDR2 is FNYEAQ in the germline V gene. The CDR3 has 14 residues. The CDR3 DNA reads as TGTGCCAGCAGCTCGGGGGGGGTCAAAAACATTCAGTATTTC. Its translation is CASSSGGVKNIQYF.

Worth noting for this clonotype: The junction and the germline gene differ at one end; a read error may be behind it. This chain links TRBV11-3 with TRBJ2-3, with 7 bases fitting TRBD2. Germline values: CDR1 SGHNT, CDR2 YENEEA. The CDR3 length is 17 residues. The CDR3 loop reads CASSCEAGIGNEDTQYF. Written as DNA, the CDR3 is TGTGCCAGCAGCTGCGAAGCGGGGATAGGGAACGAAGATACGCAGTATTTC.

V and J are TRBV11-3 and TRBJ2-5; TRBD1 aligns across 7 bases. The end of the DNA is better explained by TRBJ2-7, so the J call may be wrong. Germline loops: CDR1 SGHNT, CDR2 YENEEA. CDR3 length: 13 amino acids. Written as DNA, the CDR3 is TGTGCCAGCAGGGGGACGGGACAGAGCGAGCAGTACTTC. The encoded protein is CASRGTGQSEQYF.

This clonotype was seen many times. The gene calls are TRBV28 and TRBJ2-5; TRBD1 might be the D (6 bases). The CDR3 runs to 14 residues. Germline values: CDR1 MDHEN, CDR2 SYDVKM. V lost 2 bases and J lost 9, with 16 bases in between. The CDR3 nucleotides read TGTGCCAGCAGTTTAGACGGGACACATCGCCCCCAGTACTTC. It is translated as CASSLDGTHRPQYF.